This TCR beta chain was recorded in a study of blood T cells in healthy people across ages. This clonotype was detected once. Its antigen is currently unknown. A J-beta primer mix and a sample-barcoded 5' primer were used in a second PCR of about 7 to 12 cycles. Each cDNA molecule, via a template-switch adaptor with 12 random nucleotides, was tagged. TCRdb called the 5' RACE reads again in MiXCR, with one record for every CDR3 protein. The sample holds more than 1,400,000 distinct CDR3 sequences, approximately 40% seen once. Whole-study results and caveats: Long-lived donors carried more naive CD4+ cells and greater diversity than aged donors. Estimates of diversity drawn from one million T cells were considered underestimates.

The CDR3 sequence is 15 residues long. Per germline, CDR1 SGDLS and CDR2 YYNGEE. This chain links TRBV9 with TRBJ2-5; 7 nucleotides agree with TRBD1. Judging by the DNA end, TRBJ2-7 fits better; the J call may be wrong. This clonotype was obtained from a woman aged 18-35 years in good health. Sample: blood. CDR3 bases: TGTGCCAGCAGCAAGTCCGGGACAGATACGATCGAGCAGTACTTC. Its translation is CASSKSGTDTIEQYF.